This TCR beta chain was captured by sequencing in a study of shared clonotypes between healthy human individuals. Points from the study as a whole: Clonotype sharing among donors was thought likely to change with sequencing depth. Generation probabilities were higher for clonotypes shared across all four sorted-subset donors than for unshared ones.

The study drew all its donors from Caucasian adults living in Nashville, Tennessee. The CDR3 totals 13 residues. Trimming pared 6 bases from V and 4 bases from J, leaving 10 bases between. From germline, CDR1 is SGHTA and CDR2 FQGNSA. In the authors' methods: Filtering differed for immunoSEQ, which gave only junction sequences without quality scores. Only in-frame clones appear in the TCRdb table, and some are missing; sequencing was by immunoSEQ multiplex PCR. V, J and clone size are those of that table, while D and trimming were read from the DNA. The table lists approximately 980,000 clones, over 75% of them singletons, with over 1.3% in the top ten. Worth noting for this clone: The antigen is unknown.

This TCR came from a man younger than 35 in good health. The material sequenced was memory CD4+ T cells sorted from blood. Subset meaning: CD45RA-negative fraction. V is TRBV7-2 and J is TRBJ1-5; no clear D gene. CDR3 region: CASRETLNQPQHF. The CDR3 bases are TGTGCCAGCAGGGAGACACTTAATCAGCCCCAGCATTTT.